The 24 T cell receptor beta chains below were found in one sample sequenced in a study of blood T cell repertoires in COVID-19. The protocol was immunoSEQ multiplex PCR, while the TCRdb copy is restricted to in-frame clones and leaves out a portion. The sample lists under 55,000 clones; about 90% were seen once. The sequenced sample was peripheral blood. The receptors were gathered from a woman aged 80 or over with active COVID-19.

The rearrangement joins TRBV19 to TRBJ1-1, with D uncertain. Trimming left V 6 bases short and J 3 bases short, with 11 bases between. Looked up from germline, CDR1 is LNHDA and CDR2 is SQIVND (reference sequence). The CDR3 has 13 residues. CDR3 DNA sequence: TGTGCCAGTAGCACGACTGGAGACACTGAAGCTTTCTTT. Residues: CASSTTGDTEAFF.

The chain combines TRBV5-1 with TRBJ1-4; D possibly corresponds to TRBD1 (5 bases). The CDR3 length is 17 residues. Germline V gene lookup returns CDR1 SGHRS and CDR2 YFSETQ. Trimming took 4 bases from V and 2 from J, leaving 18 bases between them. CDR3 nucleotide sequence: TGCGCCAGCAGCGCCGGGGGGACCCTTACGACTAATGAAAAACTGTTTTTT. Its translation: CASSAGGTLTTNEKLFF. The complete variable domain, with remaining parts taken from reference TRBV5-1 and TRBJ1-4, reads KAGVTQTPRYLIKTRGQQVTLSCSPISGHRSVSWYQQTPGQGLQFLFEYFSETQRNKGNFPGRFSGRQFSNSRSEMNVSTLELGDSALYLCASSAGGTLTTNEKLFFGSGTQLSVL.

The J gene is TRBJ2-7, the V gene TRBV28; weak D call: TRBD1 (5 bases). V dropped 5 bases and J dropped 2 bases, with 16 bases sitting between them. This CDR3 has 15 residues. CDR1 and CDR2 (germline): MDHEN, SYDVKM. CDR3 bases: TGTGCCAGCAGTCCCCAGGGAATTGGCGCCTACGAGCAGTACTTC. This sequence encodes CASSPQGIGAYEQYF.

Points on this clone: One end of the junction varies from germline; a read error may be responsible. The chain carries TRBV6-1 and TRBJ1-1, with unresolved D. The CDR3 consists of 14 residues. Germline V gene lookup returns CDR1 MNHNS and CDR2 SASEGT. The CDR3 sequence is CASSEDPRRGEAFF. Written as DNA, the CDR3 is TGTGCCAGCAGCGAAGATCCCCGGCGGGGTGAAGCTTTCTTT.

The CDR3 is CALTGKDDEQYF. The CDR3 coding sequence is TGTGCCCTCACAGGGAAAGACGACGAGCAGTACTTC. The chain couples TRBV6-5 to TRBJ2-7; tentatively, D is TRBD1 (6 bases). Trimming pared 11 bases from V and 5 bases from J, leaving 16 bases between. From germline, CDR1 is MNHEY and CDR2 SVGAGI. The length of the CDR3 is 12 residues.

The rearrangement joins TRBV28 to TRBJ2-7; tentative D call: TRBD1 (6 bases). This CDR3 spans 15 amino acids. Trimming left V 6 bases short and J 3 bases short, with 18 bases between. Per the germline V gene, CDR1 is MDHEN and CDR2 is SYDVKM. The chain's CDR3 is CASRRHRDTYYEQYF. The CDR3 DNA follows: TGTGCCAGCAGACGCCACCGGGACACATACTACGAGCAGTACTTC.

The rearrangement links TRBV11-3 to TRBJ2-5; the match to TRBD2 covers 14 bases. Germline V gene sequence: CDR1 SGHNT, CDR2 YENEEA. V lost 1 base to trimming and J lost 4 bases; unmatched junction nucleotides: 5. CDR3 length: 17 amino acids. The CDR3 DNA follows: TGTGCCAGCAGCTTAGTCCTTGGACTAGCGGGGGGAGAGACCCAGTACTTC. Translating it yields CASSLVLGLAGGETQYF.

The rearrangement joins TRBV7-3 to TRBJ2-3; 13 bases fit TRBD2. This CDR3 is 16 amino acids long. The germline CDR1 and CDR2 sequences are SGHTA and FQGTGA. After removal of 5 bases from V and 3 bases from J, the junction contained 5 bases not matched to a gene. CDR3 sequence: CASSPQGLAGTDTQYF. For the CDR3, the DNA is TGTGCCAGCAGCCCACAGGGACTAGCGGGGACAGATACGCAGTATTTT.

This rearrangement joins TRBV19 to TRBJ2-7, with a weak D call TRBD2 (6 bases). The V end was cut by 5 bases, the J end by 0 bases, with 11 bases between. The CDR3 is 14 amino acids. The germline V gene has CDR1 LNHDA and CDR2 SQIVND (reference sequence). The CDR3 sequence is CASSLRGTSYEQYF. In DNA, the CDR3 is TGTGCCAGTAGTCTCCGCGGGACCTCCTACGAGCAGTACTTC.

This chain joins TRBV27 and TRBJ2-3; 8 bases are a match to TRBD1. The CDR3 has 14 residues. The junction had 10 bases not matched to a gene; V was cut back by 9 bases and J by 5 bases. Germline V gene sequence: CDR1 MNHEY, CDR2 SMNVEV (reference sequence). CDR3 nucleotides: TGTGCCAGTGGCCGCGGACAGGGTATAGATACGCAGTATTTT. Protein product: CASGRGQGIDTQYF.

The CDR3 nucleotides are TGTGCCAGTAGTTCGGGGGGCGGAAACACCGGGGAGCTGTTTTTT. Protein sequence: CASSSGGGNTGELFF. The gene calls are TRBV19 and TRBJ2-2; TRBD2 is a possible D gene (7 bases). Looked up from germline, CDR1 is LNHDA and CDR2 is SQIVND (reference sequence). CDR3 length equals 15 residues. Trimming removed 5 bases from V and 2 bases from J, with 12 bases in between.

The gene calls are TRBV30 and TRBJ1-5, with a weak D call TRBD1 (5 bases). The CDR3 runs 11 residues. The V gene lost 7 bases and the J gene lost 10 bases, with 14 bases spanning the gap. CDR1 is GTSNPN and CDR2 is SVGIG in the germline V gene (reference sequence). Written as DNA, the CDR3 is TGTGCCTCAGGGTGGAGGGAACCCCAGCATTTT. Amino acids: CASGWREPQHF.

This clone came up once. This chain joins TRBV2 and TRBJ2-3; D possibly corresponds to TRBD1 (6 bases). The CDR3 covers 14 residues. CDR1 and CDR2 from the germline V gene are SNHLY and FYNNEI. Between the trimmed V and J ends, which lost 8 bases and 3 bases, there was a span of 15 bases. The CDR3 loop reads CASEGQQQTDTQYF. In DNA form, the CDR3 reads TGTGCCAGCGAAGGACAGCAGCAGACAGATACGCAGTATTTT.

In its sample, this clone was seen once. The chain recombines TRBV6-5 with TRBJ1-2; D may be TRBD1 (5 bases). The CDR3 extends over 14 amino acids. Trimming removed 6 bases from V and 7 bases from J, with 18 bases in between. The germline V gene encodes CDR1 MNHEY and CDR2 SVGAGI. The CDR3 sequence: CASSWDGRRGGYTF. DNA of the CDR3: TGTGCCAGCAGCTGGGACGGAAGGCGGGGTGGCTACACCTTC.

The chain recombines TRBV24-1 with TRBJ1-5; D might be TRBD1 (6 bases). V lost 6 bases to trimming and J lost 3 bases, with 8 bases between them. CDR3 length: 13 amino acids. Germline lookup yields CDR1 KGHDR and CDR2 SFDVKD. The CDR3 DNA is TGTGCCACCAGTAGACAGGACAATCAGCCCCAGCATTTT. As protein: CATSRQDNQPQHF.

The chain is built from TRBV5-1 and TRBJ2-6, with D perhaps matching TRBD1 (5 bases). V lost 4 bases, J lost 0 bases, and 11 bases lay in between. The CDR3 runs to 16 residues. Germline V gene data show CDR1 as SGHRS and CDR2 as YFSETQ. The CDR3 DNA reads TGCGCCAGCAGCGGCACAGGTTTCTCTGGGGCCAACGTCCTGACTTTC. Protein product: CASSGTGFSGANVLTF.

The chain uses TRBV30 and TRBJ1-2, with no clear D. Trimming pared 4 bases from V and 3 bases from J, leaving 12 bases between. This CDR3 has 13 residues. Per the germline V gene, CDR1 is GTSNPN and CDR2 is SVGIG (reference sequence). The CDR3 sequence is CAWNPSRDYGYTF. CDR3 in DNA: TGTGCCTGGAACCCCAGCCGGGACTATGGCTACACCTTC.

This rearrangement joins TRBV5-5 to TRBJ1-1; D possibly corresponds to TRBD1 (6 bases). V shed 5 bases and J shed 0 bases, with 20 bases lying between them. Germline CDR1 is SGHKS and CDR2 is YYEKEE (reference sequence). The CDR3 has 17 residues. CDR3 sequence reads: CASSTAGGGGMNTEAFF. Here the CDR3 DNA reads TGTGCCAGCAGTACCGCAGGAGGGGGAGGGATGAACACTGAAGCTTTCTTT.

The rearrangement links TRBV3-1 (or the pseudogene TRBV3-2) to TRBJ2-7, with TRBD1 matching 7 bases. The V gene end was trimmed by 0 bases and the J gene end by 2 bases; junction bases not matched to a gene: 4. The V gene's germline CDR1 is LGHDT and CDR2 YNNKEL (reference sequence). The CDR3 contains 15 residues. This CDR3 is CASSQEWDSAYEQYF. The CDR3 DNA follows: TGTGCCAGCAGCCAAGAATGGGACAGTGCCTACGAGCAGTACTTC.

This sequence joins TRBV5-1 and TRBJ1-5, with 10 bases identical to TRBD1. The CDR3 is 15 amino acids. Germline lookup yields CDR1 SGHRS and CDR2 YFSETQ. The V and J ends lost 1 base and 9 bases, in that order; junction bases with no gene match: 7. The CDR3 coding sequence is TGCGCCAGCAGCTTGACCGGGACAGGGGACGGGCCCCAGCATTTT. Amino acid sequence: CASSLTGTGDGPQHF.

This clone was seen only a few times. V is TRBV7-8 and J is TRBJ1-1; perhaps TRBD1 as D (6 bases). This CDR3 comprises 12 residues. Between the trimmed V and J ends, which lost 3 bases and 10 bases, there was a span of 12 bases. The germline CDR1 and CDR2 sequences are SGHVS and FQNEAQ. The CDR3 DNA reads TGTGCCAGCAGCTTCCTGACAGGACTAGCTTTCTTT. Its translation is CASSFLTGLAFF. The whole variable domain, filled in from reference TRBV7-8 and TRBJ1-1, reads GAGVSQSPRYKVAKRGQDVALRCDPISGHVSLFWYQQALGQGPEFLTYFQNEAQLDKSGLPSDRFFAERPEGSVSTLKIQRTQQEDSAVYLCASSFLTGLAFFGQGTRLTVV.

The V and J genes are TRBV7-8 and TRBJ2-1; 9 nucleotides match TRBD2. The CDR3 sequence is 16 residues long. Germline V gene lookup returns CDR1 SGHVS and CDR2 FQNEAQ. V lost 2 bases, J lost 0 bases, and 2 bases stayed unmatched. CDR3 in amino acids: CASSLQAGGSYNEQFF. The CDR3, as DNA: TGTGCCAGCAGCTTACAAGCGGGGGGCTCCTACAATGAGCAGTTCTTC.

There are a few counts of this clone. The chain is built from TRBV3-1 (or the pseudogene TRBV3-2) and TRBJ1-4; D is possibly TRBD1 (5 bases). The germline gives CDR1 LGHDT, CDR2 YNNKEL (reference sequence). Trimming cost V 1 base and J 8 bases, with 14 bases left between them. The CDR3 runs to 15 residues. The CDR3 is CASSQARGVREKLFF. The CDR3 nucleotides read TGTGCCAGCAGCCAAGCCCGGGGGGTACGAGAAAAACTGTTTTTT.

In nucleotides, the CDR3 is TGTGCCAGCAGCCCTCTCGCTGGGCTCGAAAAACTGTTTTTT. This codes for CASSPLAGLEKLFF. J is TRBJ1-4 and V is TRBV9, with D unresolved. Germline V gene lookup returns CDR1 SGDLS and CDR2 YYNGEE. Trimming pared 4 bases from V and 8 bases from J, leaving 15 bases between. The CDR3 has 14 residues.